Listed below are T cell receptor beta chains from one sample, sequenced in a study of PD-1 blockade in mismatch repair-deficient tumors. Measured with immunoSEQ multiplex PCR; TCRdb has only the in-frame clones, and not every one. The sample has some 120,000 clones; 70% to 90% are singletons. This specimen was peripheral blood, taken 44 weeks after starting pembrolizumab. Receptors originate from an adult with mismatch repair-deficient cancer. CDR3s include the opening cysteine and the closing phenylalanine or tryptophan. The D gene is left open where the match is weak. Part of the rows lack a size; the others show once, few, many or a class for expanded clones.

d_gene	j_gene	abundance	v_gene	CDR3nt	CDR3aa
.	TRBJ1-2	.	TRBV11-2	TGTGCCAGCAGCTCGCCGGGGTCCGCTGGGTATGGCTACACCTTC	CASSSPGSAGYGYTF
.	TRBJ2-3	.	TRBV7-2	TGTGCCAGCAGCTTAAGGTCAGGGGCTGGAGATACGCAGTATTTT	CASSLRSGAGDTQYF
.	TRBJ2-2	.	TRBV9	TGTGCCAGCAGCGTAACGAGGGGGATATTGAACACCGGGGAGCTGTTTTTT	CASSVTRGILNTGELFF
.	TRBJ2-5	.	TRBV29-1	TGCAGCGTTGAGGGGAATTGGGACGGGTACCAAGAGACCCAGTACTTC	CSVEGNWDGYQETQYF
TRBD2	TRBJ2-1	.	TRBV4-3	TGCGCCAGCAGCCAAGTAAGACTAGCGGGAGGATACAATGAGCAGTTCTTC	CASSQVRLAGGYNEQFF
.	TRBJ2-1	.	TRBV2	TGTGCCAGCATCGAGCAGGCGGCAGGGTTCTTC	CASIEQAAGFF
TRBD1	TRBJ1-5	.	TRBV19	TGTGCCAGTAGTATCCCGACAGGGATTGGCAATCAGCCCCAGCATTTT	CASSIPTGIGNQPQHF
.	TRBJ2-7	.	TRBV4-2	TGTGCCAGCAGCTTGGCCGGAGCGGGCCTCTCCTACGAGCAGTACTTC	CASSLAGAGLSYEQYF
.	TRBJ2-1	.	TRBV4-1	TGCGCCAGCAAATCGAGCTCCTACAATGAGCAGTTCTTC	CASKSSSYNEQFF
TRBD2	TRBJ2-7	once	TRBV5-1	TGCGCCAGCAGCTTGGATGGGACTAGCGGGAGGGGTACCTACGAGCAGTACTTC	CASSLDGTSGRGTYEQYF
TRBD2	TRBJ2-7	.	TRBV5-1	TGCGCCAGCAGCTTGAGGGGCGGGAGGGCCCACGAGCAGTACTTC	CASSLRGGRAHEQYF
TRBD1	TRBJ2-1	.	TRBV11-2	TGTGCCAGCAGCTTAGGACAGGGGGCTTACAATGAGCAGTTCTTC	CASSLGQGAYNEQFF
.	TRBJ2-1	.	TRBV28	TGTGCCAGCAGTTGGGGACGGGGTTACGAGCAGTTCTTC	CASSWGRGYEQFF
.	TRBJ2-1	.	TRBV5-1	TGCGCCAGCAGCTTGGCCGCAAATGAGCAGTTCTTC	CASSLAANEQFF
.	TRBJ2-7	.	TRBV11-1	TGTGCCAGCACAACCTATGGGGGCTCTTATGCGAGCGAGCAGTACTTC	CASTTYGGSYASEQYF
.	TRBJ2-5	once	TRBV28	TGTGCCAGCAGCCCTGCTTCGGGGTATGCCCAAGAGACCCAGTACTTC	CASSPASGYAQETQYF
TRBD1	TRBJ2-7	.	TRBV7-2	TGTGCCAGCAGCTTAGGTCACAGGGGCTACGAGCAGTACTTC	CASSLGHRGYEQYF
.	TRBJ2-1	.	TRBV7-9	TGTGCCAGCAGCTCCCCACTAGCTTGGGATGAGCAGTTCTTC	CASSSPLAWDEQFF
.	TRBJ2-7	.	TRBV5-1	TGCGCCAGCAGCTTAGGGCACCGCGAGCAGTACTTC	CASSLGHREQYF
.	TRBJ2-1	.	TRBV7-9	TGTGCCAGCAGCTTAGATCGGGAGCCTTCCTTCAATGAGCAGTTCTTC	CASSLDREPSFNEQFF
.	TRBJ2-7	.	TRBV13	TGTGCCAGCAGCTTAGAGGCCAGTCTGGAGCAGTACTTC	CASSLEASLEQYF
TRBD2	TRBJ2-1	.	TRBV27	TGTGCCAGCAGGACTAGCGGGACGTACAATGAGCAGTTCTTC	CASRTSGTYNEQFF
.	TRBJ2-1	.	TRBV4-3	TGCGCCAGCAGCCAAGATTGGGCTAGCGTACGCGAGCAGTTCTTC	CASSQDWASVREQFF
TRBD1	TRBJ1-1	once	TRBV11-2	TGTGCCAGCAGCTCATACCTCAGGGGGTTGACTGAAGCTTTCTTT	CASSSYLRGLTEAFF
.	TRBJ2-5	.	TRBV11-2	TGTGCCAGCAGCCCTCTCCCGGGGTCAGGAAGGACCCAGTACTTC	CASSPLPGSGRTQYF
.	TRBJ2-7	.	TRBV7-8	TGTGCCAGCAGCTCCAACAGGGTACCCTACGAGCAGTACTTC	CASSSNRVPYEQYF
.	TRBJ2-7	few	TRBV7-8	TGTGCCAGCAGCTGGTCCTACGAGCAGTACTTC	CASSWSYEQYF
.	TRBJ2-2	.	TRBV7-9	TGTGCCAGCAGCTTTGGGGGTACCGGGGAGCTGTTTTTT	CASSFGGTGELFF
TRBD2	TRBJ2-3	.	TRBV19	TGTGCCAGTAGTCCTCGCGGGAGTCCGGGGTTTCTAGGCACAGATACGCAGTATTTT	CASSPRGSPGFLGTDTQYF
.	TRBJ2-3	.	TRBV11-2	TGTGCCAGCAGCTTATCCCGGGGTGATACGCAGTATTTT	CASSLSRGDTQYF
.	TRBJ2-2	.	TRBV4-1	TGCGCCAGCAGCCGCCCCCAGCGGAGTTTCTCGGCCGGGGAGCTGTTTTTT	CASSRPQRSFSAGELFF
.	TRBJ2-7	.	TRBV4-1	TGCGCCAGCAGCCAAGATCCGAGGGCAATAAGCTCCTACGAGCAGTACTTC	CASSQDPRAISSYEQYF
.	TRBJ2-3	few	TRBV19	TGTGCCAGTAGTACCGGGGGTGATACGCAGTATTTT	CASSTGGDTQYF
TRBD2	TRBJ2-7	.	TRBV6-6	TGTGCCAGCATCCCGGCTAGCGGGGTTCACGAGCAGTACTTC	CASIPASGVHEQYF
.	TRBJ2-7	few	TRBV4-1	TGCGCCAGCAGCCAAGTTCTACAGCTCAAGCAGTACTTC	CASSQVLQLKQYF
.	TRBJ1-5	.	TRBV28	TGTGCCAGCTCGGTTGTGTACGGAGCCTATAGCAATCAGCCCCAGCATTTT	CASSVVYGAYSNQPQHF
.	TRBJ2-2	few	TRBV7-9	TGTGCCAGCAGCTTAGTGGGTCCTAACACCGGGGAGCTGTTTTTT	CASSLVGPNTGELFF
TRBD2	TRBJ2-2	.	TRBV7-9	TGTGCCAGCAGGCAACCTAGCGGAGCGAACACCGGGGAGCTGTTTTTT	CASRQPSGANTGELFF
.	TRBJ2-2	once	TRBV6-4	TGTGCCAGCAGTGACTCTGGGACCGGGGAGCTGTTTTTT	CASSDSGTGELFF
.	TRBJ1-2	.	TRBV5-4	TGTGCCAGCAGCTTCGAGGGCCCTGAACAATTC	CASSFEGPEQF
TRBD2	TRBJ2-5	once	TRBV28	TGTGCCAGCAGTTTCCGCGGGGGCCAGTACTTC	CASSFRGGQYF
TRBD2	TRBJ2-7	.	TRBV19	TGTGCCAGCCGGGGACTAGCAGGAAGAAACTACGAGCAGTACTTC	CASRGLAGRNYEQYF
.	TRBJ2-2	.	TRBV29-1	TGCAGCGCCAGATACCGGAACACCGGGGAGCTGTTTTTT	CSARYRNTGELFF
TRBD2	TRBJ2-7	.	TRBV28	TGTGCCAGCAGGTCCCCTAGCGGGACCCGGTACGAGCAGTACTTC	CASRSPSGTRYEQYF
.	TRBJ2-1	.	TRBV5-8	TGTGCCAGCAGCTTGAATGAGCAGTTCTTC	CASSLNEQFF
TRBD1	TRBJ2-1	.	TRBV12-5	TGTGCTAGTGGTACACGAGGACAGGGTTACAATGAGCAGTTCTTC	CASGTRGQGYNEQFF
.	TRBJ2-7	.	TRBV20-1	TGCAGTGCAGACAGGACCTACGAGCAGTACTTC	CSADRTYEQYF
.	TRBJ2-7	.	TRBV10-2	TGCGCCAGCAGTGAAAATTTCGGCCTCTCCCTCGACAGCTCCTACGAGCAGTACTTC	CASSENFGLSLDSSYEQYF
.	TRBJ2-2	.	TRBV7-9	TGTGCCAGCAGCTTGCCCAGGGGCGGGGAGCTGTTTTTT	CASSLPRGGELFF
.	TRBJ2-7	.	TRBV15	TGTGCCACCAGCAGAGGAAGCTACGAGCAGTACTTC	CATSRGSYEQYF
.	TRBJ2-7	.	TRBV10-3	TGTGCCATCAGTGAGGGTGCCTACGAGCAGTACTTC	CAISEGAYEQYF
.	TRBJ2-7	few	TRBV4-3	TGCGCCAGCAGCCAAGATCTGACACTGGGGCCCTACGAGCAGTACTTC	CASSQDLTLGPYEQYF